The T cell receptor (beta chain) under discussion was sequenced for a study of T cells after yellow fever vaccination. The germline V gene has CDR1 ENHRY and CDR2 SYGVKD. The CDR3 is made up of 14 amino acids. V was clipped by 6 bases and J by 1 base; unmatched bases: 5. One entry per CDR3 protein results from TCRdb running MiXCR on the 5' RACE reads. This sample has about 150,000 distinct CDR3 sequences; under 7% occur once, and the top ten carry more than 0.6%. The receptor was derived from a man aged 25-45 years who received the YFV17D yellow fever vaccine. The chain combines TRBV10-3 with TRBJ1-1; 7 nucleotides agree with TRBD1. The sample consisted of CD4+ T cells sorted from PBMCs, taken 10 days after the yellow fever booster vaccination. CDR3 in amino acids: CAISYRGANTEAFF. CDR3 in DNA: TGTGCCATCAGCTACAGGGGTGCGAACACTGAAGCTTTCTTT.